Below, 31 T cell receptor beta chains from the same sample are listed, as sequenced in a study of cytomegalovirus exposure and HLA in healthy donors. PCR used 60 Vbeta primers and 13 Jbeta primers. Some clones are missing from TCRdb's copy, which holds only in-frame ones; the method was immunoSEQ multiplex PCR. The table has 200,000 to 250,000 clones, over 75% seen once. Material for sequencing was PBMCs. These TCRs come from a human donor in good health.

The rearrangement uses TRBV9 and TRBJ1-5; D perhaps matches TRBD1 (6 bases). Between the trimmed V and J ends, which lost 4 bases and 1 base, there was a span of 9 bases. Germline CDR1 reads SGDLS; CDR2 reads YYNGEE. CDR3 length: 14 residues. CDR3: CASSKTGSNQPQHF. The CDR3 nucleotides read TGTGCCAGCAGCAAAACAGGGAGCAATCAGCCCCAGCATTTT.

The rearrangement joins TRBV10-1 to TRBJ1-2; no definite D call. CDR1 and CDR2 from the germline V gene are WNHNN and SYGVQD (reference sequence). The CDR3 is 13 residues long. Trimming pared 3 bases from V and 3 bases from J, leaving 8 bases between. CDR3 protein: CASSEEGDYGYTF. In DNA form, the CDR3 reads TGCGCCAGCAGTGAAGAGGGCGACTATGGCTACACCTTC.

The chain links TRBV18 to TRBJ1-5; no definite D call. CDR1 and CDR2 from the germline V gene are KGHSH and LQKENI. Trimming shortened V by 3 bases and J by 0 bases, and 6 bases separated the two germline ends. The CDR3 runs 14 residues. The CDR3 DNA reads TGTGCCAGCTCACCGGCTGCTAGCAATCAGCCCCAGCATTTT. It translates to CASSPAASNQPQHF.

V gene TRBV6-1 combines with J gene TRBJ1-5, with D unresolved. The germline V gene encodes CDR1 MNHNS and CDR2 SASEGT. V lost 6 bases and J lost 3, with 15 bases in between. The CDR3 is 15 amino acids. The CDR3 loop reads CASRVVAGLNQPQHF. In nucleotides, the CDR3 is TGTGCCAGCAGGGTAGTAGCTGGTCTCAATCAGCCCCAGCATTTT.

CDR3 coding DNA: TGCAGCGTTGACAGGGGGCTTGGCGGGGAGCTGTTTTTT. This codes for CSVDRGLGGELFF. J is TRBJ2-2 and V is TRBV29-1; 8 positions match TRBD1. J lost 7 bases, V lost 3 bases, and 4 bases had no gene match. The germline gives CDR1 SQVTM, CDR2 ANQGSEA. The CDR3 spans 13 residues.

The chain carries TRBV5-1 and TRBJ2-3, with TRBD2 matching over 12 bases. After removal of 0 bases from V and 4 bases from J, the junction contained 0 bases not matched to a gene. From germline, CDR1 is SGHRS and CDR2 YFSETQ. CDR3 length equals 15 residues. This CDR3 reads CASSLGLAGADTQYF. CDR3 DNA sequence: TGCGCCAGCAGCTTGGGACTAGCGGGAGCAGATACGCAGTATTTT.

This clone has only one observation. The chain uses TRBV19 and TRBJ1-1; 9 nucleotides align to TRBD1. With 3 bases clipped from V and 0 bases from J, the junction kept 11 bases outside the gene matches. Looked up from germline, CDR1 is LNHDA and CDR2 is SQIVND (reference sequence). This CDR3 has 18 amino acids. The DNA for the CDR3 is TGTGCCAGTAGTATGGCCCCCTCCGGGACAGGGCTGAACACTGAAGCTTTCTTT. Translating gives CASSMAPSGTGLNTEAFF.

This clone turned up a few times. This chain links TRBV6-5 with TRBJ2-1, with D possibly TRBD2 on 7 matching bases. The germline V and J ends were trimmed by 4 bases and 0 bases, with 10 bases remaining between them. CDR3 length equals 15 residues. The germline CDR1 and CDR2 sequences are MNHEY and SVGAGI. The CDR3 protein is CASSSGEGSYNEQFF. CDR3 nucleotide sequence: TGTGCCAGCAGTTCAGGGGAGGGCTCCTACAATGAGCAGTTCTTC.

The gene calls are TRBV28 and TRBJ2-5, with 7 positions matching TRBD2. CDR1 is MDHEN and CDR2 is SYDVKM in the germline V gene. The CDR3 loop spans 14 amino acids. The V segment lost 2 bases and the J segment 2 bases; nucleotides outside the gene matches: 2. The CDR3 spells CASSLLAEQETQYF. The CDR3 DNA is TGTGCCAGCAGTTTACTAGCGGAGCAAGAGACCCAGTACTTC.

The rearrangement joins TRBV19 to TRBJ1-1; 7 bases are a match to TRBD1. Germline V gene sequence: CDR1 LNHDA, CDR2 SQIVND (reference sequence). Trimming removed 4 bases from V and 1 base from J; junction bases left unmatched: 6. The CDR3 covers 15 residues. This CDR3 is CASSNGGGKNTEAFF. In DNA, the CDR3 is TGTGCCAGTAGTAATGGAGGGGGCAAGAACACTGAAGCTTTCTTT. Full variable domain (remainder filled in from reference TRBV19 and TRBJ1-1): DGGITQSPKYLFRKEGQNVTLSCEQNLNHDAMYWYRQDPGQGLRLIYYSQIVNDFQKGDIAEGYSVSREKKESFPLTVTSAQKNPTAFYLCASSNGGGKNTEAFFGQGTRLTVV.

This clone came up once. CDR3 DNA sequence: TGTGCCAGCAGCGTAATGGGACAGGGGGCATCGGATACGCAGTATTTT. It codes for CASSVMGQGASDTQYF. The chain has TRBV9 and TRBJ2-3, with 12 bases aligning to TRBD1. The germline V gene has CDR1 SGDLS and CDR2 YYNGEE. This CDR3 is 16 amino acids long. The V and J ends lost 1 base and 6 bases, in that order; junction bases with no gene match: 6.

This clone has a single count. The CDR3 bases are TGTGCCAGCAGCCAAGGGTTGGGCATCCCCGGAGGCTACACCTTC. It encodes CASSQGLGIPGGYTF. This rearrangement joins TRBV4-2 to TRBJ1-2; D gene unclear. Looked up from germline, CDR1 is LGHNA and CDR2 is YNFKEQ. Trimming shortened V by 1 base and J by 8 bases, and 17 bases separated the two germline ends. This CDR3 has 15 amino acids.

The chain employs TRBV6-5 and TRBJ2-5; perhaps TRBD1 as D (5 bases). V dropped 4 bases and J dropped 0 bases, with 9 bases sitting between them. This CDR3 is built from 14 residues. CDR1 and CDR2 from the germline V gene are MNHEY and SVGAGI. CDR3 in DNA: TGTGCCAGCAGTTTGTCAGGGTACCAAGAGACCCAGTACTTC. Amino acids: CASSLSGYQETQYF.

Written as DNA, the CDR3 is TGTGCCAGCAGACCCCGGGACTCCATCACAGATACGCAGTATTTT. Translated, it gives CASRPRDSITDTQYF. This chain joins TRBV9 and TRBJ2-3, with D possibly being TRBD2 (6 bases). Trimming left V 5 bases short and J 2 bases short, with 15 bases between. The CDR3 spans 15 residues. Per the germline V gene, CDR1 is SGDLS and CDR2 is YYNGEE.

The chain is built from TRBV2 and TRBJ1-2, with TRBD1 as a possible D gene (6 bases). Trimming cost V 2 bases and J 0 bases, with 19 bases left between them. The CDR3 has 18 amino acids. Germline V gene data show CDR1 as SNHLY and CDR2 as FYNNEI. CDR3 protein: CASSELEFTGPTNYGYTF. The CDR3 DNA is TGTGCCAGCAGTGAATTGGAATTCACAGGGCCAACTAACTATGGCTACACCTTC.

The chain carries TRBV4-2 and TRBJ2-7; 9 bases are shared with TRBD1. V was clipped by 0 bases and J by 4 bases; unmatched bases: 10. The CDR3 length is 17 residues. From germline, CDR1 is LGHNA and CDR2 YNFKEQ. The CDR3 here is CASSQDSRTGDFYEQYF. The CDR3, as DNA: TGTGCCAGCAGCCAAGATTCCCGGACAGGGGACTTTTACGAGCAGTACTTC.

This chain uses TRBV18 with TRBJ1-4; D not resolved. The CDR3 is 13 residues long. Germline V lookup: CDR1 KGHSH, CDR2 LQKENI. With 3 bases removed from V and 5 bases from J, the gap between germline ends came to 7 bases. The CDR3: CASSPNGNEKLFF. In nucleotides, the CDR3 is TGTGCCAGCTCACCGAACGGGAATGAAAAACTGTTTTTT.

V is TRBV5-1 and J is TRBJ1-3, with D uncertain. CDR3 length equals 16 residues. Trimming removed 4 bases at V and 0 bases at J, with 14 bases between. Per germline, CDR1 SGHRS and CDR2 YFSETQ. CDR3 loop: CASSPGGSSSGNTIYF. In DNA, the CDR3 is TGCGCCAGCAGCCCCGGAGGGAGTAGCTCTGGAAACACCATATATTTT.

V gene TRBV30 combines with J gene TRBJ2-2; D is possibly TRBD2 (5 bases). Trimming took 2 bases from V and 12 from J, leaving 10 bases between them. The CDR3 has 11 residues. Germline V lookup: CDR1 GTSNPN, CDR2 SVGIG (reference sequence). CDR3 sequence: CAWSSRDKLFF. Here the CDR3 DNA reads TGTGCCTGGAGTTCGAGGGATAAGCTGTTTTTT. The whole variable domain, remainder taken from reference TRBV30 and TRBJ2-2, is SQTIHQWPATLVQPVGSPLSLECTVEGTSNPNLYWYRQAAGRGLQLLFYSVGIGQISSEVPQNLSASRPQDRQFILSSKKLLLSDSGFYLCAWSSRDKLFFGEGSRLTVL.

The genes are TRBV7-2 and TRBJ2-3, with TRBD2 matching over 10 bases. The CDR3 is 17 amino acids. In germline, CDR1 is SGHTA, CDR2 FQGNSA. The junction had 10 bases not matched to a gene; V was cut back by 2 bases and J by 5 bases. The CDR3 here is CASSLTPLAGAGDTQYF. The CDR3 bases are TGTGCCAGCAGCTTAACACCTCTAGCGGGAGCGGGAGATACGCAGTATTTT. The full variable domain, in which reference TRBV7-2 and TRBJ2-3 provide the parts outside the CDR3, is GAGVSQSPSNKVTEKGKDVELRCDPISGHTALYWYRQSLGQGLEFLIYFQGNSAPDKSGLPSDRFSAERTGGSVSTLTIQRTQQEDSAVYLCASSLTPLAGAGDTQYFGPGTRLTVL.

V usage is TRBV19 and J usage is TRBJ1-5; D is possibly TRBD1 (6 bases). Trimming removed 3 bases at V and 9 bases at J, with 15 bases between. CDR1 is LNHDA and CDR2 is SQIVND in the germline V gene (reference sequence). The CDR3 extends over 14 amino acids. Written as DNA, the CDR3 is TGTGCCAGTAGTATCATGGGGGCGCAAGGGCCCCAGCATTTT. Protein sequence: CASSIMGAQGPQHF. The complete variable domain, with remaining parts taken from reference TRBV19 and TRBJ1-5, reads DGGITQSPKYLFRKEGQNVTLSCEQNLNHDAMYWYRQDPGQGLRLIYYSQIVNDFQKGDIAEGYSVSREKKESFPLTVTSAQKNPTAFYLCASSIMGAQGPQHFGDGTRLSIL.

This clone turned up a few times. One junction end disagrees with the germline gene, perhaps due to a read error. The chain is built from TRBV6-1 and TRBJ2-7; 10 bases are shared with TRBD2. The CDR3 sequence is 15 residues long. CDR1 and CDR2 (germline): MNHNS, SASEGT. In nucleotides, the CDR3 is TGTGCCAGCAGTGCCCTAGCGGGAGCCTCCCACGAGCAGTACTTC. The encoded protein is CASSALAGASHEQYF.

This clone came up once. The chain links TRBV2 to TRBJ2-3, with D possibly TRBD2 on 6 matching bases. V lost 4 bases, J lost 2 bases, and 10 bases lay in between. The germline V gene encodes CDR1 SNHLY and CDR2 FYNNEI. The CDR3 totals 14 residues. CDR3 in amino acids: CASSVWEDTDTQYF. The CDR3, as DNA: TGTGCCAGCAGTGTTTGGGAGGACACAGATACGCAGTATTTT.

The V call is TRBV10-3, the J call TRBJ2-5, with 11 bases lining up with TRBD1. After removal of 6 bases from V and 4 bases from J, the junction contained 4 bases not matched to a gene. This CDR3 region has 14 residues. CDR1 and CDR2 (germline): ENHRY, SYGVKD. The CDR3 spells CAISNGQGAETQYF. The CDR3 nucleotides are TGTGCCATCAGCAACGGACAGGGGGCAGAGACCCAGTACTTC.

This clone occurred a few times. CDR3 protein: CASSEQAMNTEAFF. The CDR3 DNA sequence: TGTGCCAGCTCTGAACAGGCCATGAACACTGAAGCTTTCTTT. The chain uses TRBV18 and TRBJ1-1, with TRBD1 as a possible D gene (5 bases). Germline values: CDR1 KGHSH, CDR2 LQKENI. V lost 6 bases and J 0 bases, leaving 11 bases between the germline ends. The CDR3 is made up of 14 amino acids.

The chain joins TRBV28 to TRBJ1-2, with 8 positions matching TRBD1. After removal of 3 bases from V and 6 bases from J, the junction contained 6 bases not matched to a gene. The germline gives CDR1 MDHEN, CDR2 SYDVKM. CDR3 length: 14 residues. The CDR3 loop reads CASSFFRGPHGYTF. CDR3 nucleotides: TGTGCCAGCAGTTTTTTCAGGGGGCCCCATGGCTACACCTTC.

In this sample, this clone turned up once. V and J are TRBV11-1 and TRBJ2-1; 11 bases agree with TRBD2. V gave up 5 bases and J gave up 4 bases; unmatched junction bases: 4. CDR1 is SGHAT, CDR2 FQDESV, per germline (reference sequence). The CDR3 extends over 15 amino acids. Here the CDR3 DNA reads TGTGCCAGCAGCCCAAGACTAGCGGGGTACAATGAGCAGTTCTTC. It specifies CASSPRLAGYNEQFF.

A remark on this clone: At one boundary the junction diverges from the germline segment, which might be a read error. The identical CDR3 is also encoded by other nucleotide sequences in the sample. V gene TRBV18 combines with J gene TRBJ1-2; tentatively, D is TRBD1 (5 bases). CDR1 and CDR2 (germline): KGHSH, LQKENI. The CDR3 runs to 14 residues. The CDR3 spells CASSPPPGNYGYTF. The CDR3 DNA sequence: TGTGCCAGCTCGCCACCTCCAGGGAACTATGGCTACACCTTC.

The genes are TRBV29-1 and TRBJ2-7; weak D call: TRBD2 (5 bases). The length of the CDR3 is 12 residues. Trimming pared 3 bases from V and 5 bases from J, leaving 11 bases between. CDR1 SQVTM and CDR2 ANQGSEA come from the germline V gene. The CDR3 DNA sequence: TGCAGCGTTGAGATCCTAGCCAACGAGCAGTACTTC. Encoded protein: CSVEILANEQYF.

V gene TRBV28 combines with J gene TRBJ2-7; D might be TRBD1 (6 bases). The CDR3 runs to 19 residues. Germline CDR1 reads MDHEN; CDR2 reads SYDVKM. Trimming took 3 bases from V and 0 from J, leaving 24 bases between them. In DNA form, the CDR3 reads TGTGCCAGCAGTTTGCTGAGCAGGGGCCGGCAAAGGAGCTCCTACGAGCAGTACTTC. Protein sequence: CASSLLSRGRQRSSYEQYF.

This rearrangement joins TRBV18 to TRBJ2-5, with 7 positions matching TRBD1. Germline CDR1 KGHSH, CDR2 LQKENI. V dropped 4 bases and J dropped 2; count of bases not matched to a gene: 4. The CDR3 has 14 residues. The CDR3 loop reads CASSQGQLQETQYF. Written as DNA, the CDR3 is TGTGCCAGCTCACAGGGACAGTTACAAGAGACCCAGTACTTC.